These 15 T cell receptor beta chains came from one sample sequenced in a study of blood T cell repertoires in COVID-19. This table comes from immunoSEQ multiplex PCR, and its TCRdb copy is limited to in-frame clones, with some not included. The sample lists roughly 120,000 clones; 90% were seen once. Sequencing was done on a sample of peripheral blood. The receptors shown here come from a man between 60 and 75 years old with COVID-19, enrolled during active disease.

This clone was counted a few times. V is TRBV28 and J is TRBJ2-7; tentatively, D is TRBD1 (6 bases). CDR1 is MDHEN, CDR2 SYDVKM, per germline. The V end was cut by 4 bases, the J end by 2 bases, with 15 bases between. There are 15 residues in the CDR3. CDR3 in DNA: TGTGCCAGCAGTTCTTTGACAGGACGCACCTACGAGCAGTACTTC. Protein product: CASSSLTGRTYEQYF.

This chain uses TRBV9 with TRBJ2-3; 9 positions match TRBD2. V was pared by 3 bases and J by 6 bases, with 11 bases of the junction left unmatched. The CDR3 has 16 residues. CDR1 is SGDLS and CDR2 is YYNGEE in the germline V gene. This CDR3 is CASSEGSGRPSDTQYF. The CDR3 nucleotides read TGTGCCAGCAGCGAGGGGAGCGGGAGGCCATCCGATACGCAGTATTTT.

This sequence joins TRBV7-9 and TRBJ2-5, with unresolved D. The CDR3 is made up of 12 amino acids. The germline V and J ends were trimmed by 5 bases and 1 base, with 5 bases remaining between them. Germline V gene lookup returns CDR1 SEHNR and CDR2 FQNEAQ (reference sequence). The CDR3, as DNA: TGTGCCAGCAGCCCGAGCCAAGAGACCCAGTACTTC. Protein sequence: CASSPSQETQYF.

The chain is built from TRBV5-1 and TRBJ2-2; D is perhaps TRBD1 (6 bases). This CDR3 is built from 15 residues. With 0 bases removed from V and 6 bases from J, the gap between germline ends came to 12 bases. The germline CDR1 and CDR2 sequences are SGHRS and YFSETQ. The CDR3 loop is CASSLGHRASGELFF. The CDR3 nucleotides are TGCGCCAGCAGCTTGGGCCACAGGGCATCCGGGGAGCTGTTTTTT.

In its sample, this clone was seen once. The rearrangement links TRBV6-1 to TRBJ2-1, with D hard to call. Per the germline V gene, CDR1 is MNHNS and CDR2 is SASEGT. V gave up 7 bases and J gave up 11 bases, with 18 bases separating them. This CDR3 region has 13 residues. The CDR3 loop reads CASKDFDEPQQFF. For the CDR3, the DNA is TGTGCCAGCAAAGACTTTGACGAACCACAGCAGTTCTTC.

The J gene is TRBJ1-1, the V gene TRBV5-6, with a weak D call TRBD1 (5 bases). The V gene's germline CDR1 is SGHDT and CDR2 YYEEEE. V was cut by 2 bases and J by 6 bases, with 8 bases left in between. The length of the CDR3 is 12 residues. CDR3 bases: TGTGCCAGCAGCTTTACGGGGGCTGAAGCTTTCTTT. This encodes CASSFTGAEAFF. The entire variable domain, with the rest obtained from reference TRBV5-6 and TRBJ1-1, is as follows: DAGVTQSPTHLIKTRGQQVTLRCSPKSGHDTVSWYQQALGQGPQFIFQYYEEEERQRGNFPDRFSGHQFPNYSSELNVNALLLGDSALYLCASSFTGAEAFFGQGTRLTVV.

This clone was detected only once. The J gene is TRBJ2-2, the V gene TRBV28; 14 positions agree with TRBD2. CDR1 and CDR2 from the germline V gene are MDHEN and SYDVKM. This CDR3 region has 18 residues. V trimming: 4 bases; J trimming: 7 bases; junction bases outside the gene matches: 11. The DNA of the CDR3 is TGTGCCAGCAGTTCCCTAGCGGGACTAGCGGGAGTGGACGGGGAGCTGTTTTTT. This gives the protein CASSSLAGLAGVDGELFF.

The chain is built from TRBV10-2 and TRBJ2-3; tentatively, D is TRBD2 (5 bases). CDR3 length: 15 residues. The germline V and J ends were trimmed by 0 bases and 1 base, with 8 bases remaining between them. Germline CDR1 reads WSHSY; CDR2 reads SAAADI. CDR3 region: CASSESGEGTDTQYF. The CDR3 bases are TGCGCCAGCAGTGAGTCGGGAGAAGGCACAGATACGCAGTATTTT.

This chain links TRBV11-2 with TRBJ2-5; 10 positions agree with TRBD2. V was pared by 7 bases and J by 4 bases, with 6 bases of the junction left unmatched. Germline lookup yields CDR1 SGHAT and CDR2 FQNNGV. The CDR3 covers 14 residues. The CDR3 DNA sequence: TGTGCCAGCACCGGTAGCGGGAGGTTAGAGACCCAGTACTTC. Protein: CASTGSGRLETQYF.

V is TRBV29-1 and J is TRBJ2-7, with 8 bases that match TRBD1. Germline V CDR1 and CDR2: SQVTM, ANQGSEA. The CDR3 extends over 13 amino acids. J was trimmed by 2 bases and V by 5 bases; bases with no gene match: 5. The CDR3 DNA sequence: TGCAGCGTTTCCCGGGACAGGACCTACGAGCAGTACTTC. This encodes CSVSRDRTYEQYF.

The chain recombines TRBV27 with TRBJ1-5; 8 bases are shared with TRBD1. J was trimmed by 11 bases and V by 6 bases; bases with no gene match: 15. Germline loops: CDR1 MNHEY, CDR2 SMNVEV (reference sequence). CDR3 size: 15 residues. The CDR3 DNA follows: TGTGCCAGCAGCCAAACCGCGCAGGGGGCTGGGTCCCAGCATTTT. Protein product: CASSQTAQGAGSQHF.

The J gene is TRBJ1-5, the V gene TRBV2; D ambiguous. Germline CDR1 is SNHLY and CDR2 is FYNNEI. The CDR3 has 14 amino acids. The V gene lost 4 bases and the J gene lost 7 bases, with 14 bases spanning the gap. The CDR3 region has the DNA TGTGCCAGCAGTGGGGCAGGAGGGCGGCAGCCCCAGCATTTT. It encodes CASSGAGGRQPQHF.

V is TRBV10-2 and J is TRBJ2-7; tentative D call: TRBD1 (6 bases). CDR3 length equals 14 residues. Germline assignment: CDR1 WSHSY and CDR2 SAAADI. V was clipped by 8 bases and J by 0 bases, with 14 bases between them. The CDR3 protein is CASSPGTLSYEQYF. CDR3 DNA sequence: TGCGCCAGCTCTCCCGGGACACTCTCCTACGAGCAGTACTTC.

Only one count was recorded for this clone. The chain links TRBV5-1 to TRBJ1-5; maybe TRBD1 (5 bases). CDR3 length: 13 residues. The ends were cut back, 1 base at V and 5 bases at J, with 7 bases in the middle. Germline loops: CDR1 SGHRS, CDR2 YFSETQ. As DNA, the CDR3 is TGCGCCAGCAGCTTGTCCAGGGATCAGCCCCAGCATTTT. This translates into CASSLSRDQPQHF.

The genes are TRBV28 and TRBJ2-7; TRBD1 aligns across 10 bases. Germline CDR1 reads MDHEN; CDR2 reads SYDVKM. Trimming took 5 bases from V and 3 from J; bases not matched to a gene: 4. CDR3 length: 14 residues. The CDR3 loop is CASSPGQGVYEQYF. The CDR3 DNA sequence: TGTGCCAGCAGTCCCGGACAGGGGGTCTACGAGCAGTACTTC.